The rows below give T cell receptor beta chains drawn from one sample of a study of cytomegalovirus exposure and HLA in healthy donors. The method was immunoSEQ multiplex PCR; TCRdb's version includes in-frame clones alone and lacks a portion of them. The sample has about 130,000 clones, 75% to 85% seen once. The sequencing input was PBMCs. The receptors were gathered from a woman aged 18-35 years in good health and CMV-seropositive. Each CDR3 is given with its conserved first and last residue. A D gene is named only where the DNA matches it firmly. Clone size is stated in some rows and not others, as once, few, many or a class when expanded.

v_call	d_call	cdr3_length	j_call	clone_size	cdr3_aa	cdr3_nt
TRBV10-3	-	13	TRBJ1-1	-	CAISEGRDAEAFF	TGTGCCATCAGTGAGGGGAGAGACGCTGAAGCTTTCTTT
TRBV28	-	16	TRBJ2-6	-	CASSTGGASGANVLTF	TGTGCCAGCAGCACCGGTGGAGCCTCTGGGGCCAACGTCCTGACTTTC
TRBV6-4	-	13	TRBJ2-3	-	CASSDEETDTQYF	TGTGCCAGCAGTGACGAGGAAACAGATACGCAGTATTTT
TRBV6-5	-	15	TRBJ2-2	few	CASSPPASGTGELFF	TGTGCCAGCAGTCCTCCGGCGAGCGGCACCGGGGAGCTGTTTTTT
TRBV7-2	TRBD2	16	TRBJ2-5	-	CASSRFGTSRQETQYF	TGTGCCAGCAGTCGCTTCGGGACTAGTCGACAAGAGACCCAGTACTTC
TRBV10-3	TRBD1	16	TRBJ2-6	-	CAIRSSTGVGANVLTF	TGTGCCATCAGAAGCTCTACAGGGGTAGGGGCCAACGTCCTGACTTTC
TRBV6-1	-	13	TRBJ1-2	-	CASRGSGSHGYTF	TGTGCCAGCAGGGGGTCAGGGTCCCATGGCTACACCTTC
TRBV14	TRBD2	14	TRBJ2-2	-	CASSQGTSVGELFF	TGTGCCAGCAGCCAAGGGACTAGCGTCGGGGAGCTGTTTTTT
TRBV5-1	-	14	TRBJ2-1	few	CASSPGSGYNEQFF	TGCGCCAGCAGCCCGGGATCAGGTTACAATGAGCAGTTCTTC
TRBV4-1	TRBD1	14	TRBJ1-5	-	CASSPDRGNQPQHF	TGCGCCAGCAGCCCCGACAGGGGGAATCAGCCCCAGCATTTT
TRBV7-9	-	13	TRBJ2-5	-	CASSIRQQETQYF	TGTGCCAGCAGCATCCGACAGCAAGAGACCCAGTACTTC
TRBV2	-	16	TRBJ2-2	once	CASSEAGGANTGELFF	TGTGCCAGCAGTGAAGCCGGCGGGGCGAACACCGGGGAGCTGTTTTTT
TRBV12-5	TRBD2	16	TRBJ2-1	-	CASGLVLQAGPDEQFF	TGTGCTAGTGGTTTGGTACTGCAAGCGGGGCCCGATGAGCAGTTCTTC
TRBV27	TRBD1	14	TRBJ1-6	-	CASSLSPQGEPLHF	TGTGCCAGCAGTTTATCCCCTCAGGGGGAGCCCCTCCACTTT
TRBV5-1	TRBD1	14	TRBJ1-6	-	CASSWDRGNSPLHF	TGCGCCAGCAGCTGGGACAGGGGTAATTCACCCCTCCACTTT
TRBV5-1	TRBD1	15	TRBJ2-3	-	CASSRTGGGTDTQYF	TGCGCCAGCAGCCGGACAGGGGGCGGCACAGATACGCAGTATTTT
TRBV10-3	-	15	TRBJ1-2	-	CAISETLDRDYGYTF	TGTGCCATCAGTGAGACCCTGGACAGAGACTATGGCTACACCTTC
TRBV4-1	-	15	TRBJ1-2	once	CASSPSIARDYGCTF	TGCGCCAGCAGCCCGAGCATAGCACGCGACTATGGCTGCACCTTC
TRBV7-6	TRBD2	18	TRBJ2-1	-	CASSTSRGGLAVSGEQFF	TGTGCCAGCAGCACTAGTAGGGGAGGACTAGCGGTATCGGGTGAGCAGTTCTTC
TRBV5-1	TRBD1	13	TRBJ2-7	-	CANDKGQGNEQYF	TGCGCCAACGACAAGGGACAGGGAAACGAGCAGTACTTC
TRBV19	-	15	TRBJ1-4	-	CASSGSRASNEKLFF	TGTGCCAGTAGTGGCAGCAGGGCATCTAATGAAAAACTGTTTTTT
TRBV5-1	TRBD1	14	TRBJ1-6	-	CASSTDRDDSPLHF	TGCGCCAGCAGCACGGACAGGGATGATTCACCCCTCCACTTT
TRBV29-1	TRBD1	12	TRBJ2-7	-	CSVPGTDYEQYF	TGCAGCGTCCCAGGGACAGACTACGAGCAGTACTTC